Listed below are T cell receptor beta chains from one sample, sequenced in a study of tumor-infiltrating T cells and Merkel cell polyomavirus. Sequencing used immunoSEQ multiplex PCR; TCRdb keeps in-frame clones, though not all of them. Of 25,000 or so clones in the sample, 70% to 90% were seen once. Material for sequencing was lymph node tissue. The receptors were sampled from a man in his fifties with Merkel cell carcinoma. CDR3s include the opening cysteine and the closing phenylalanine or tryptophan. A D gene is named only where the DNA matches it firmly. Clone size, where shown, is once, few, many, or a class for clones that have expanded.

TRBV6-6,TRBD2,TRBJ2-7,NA,CASTPQREGNGEQYF,TGTGCCAGCACACCGCAGCGGGAGGGGAACGGGGAGCAGTACTTC
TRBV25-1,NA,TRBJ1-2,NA,CASSEMGRGYTF,TGTGCCAGCAGTGAAATGGGGAGAGGCTACACCTTC
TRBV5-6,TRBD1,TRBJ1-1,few,CASSPDRGRSTEAFF,TGTGCCAGCAGCCCCGACAGGGGTCGTAGCACTGAAGCTTTCTTT
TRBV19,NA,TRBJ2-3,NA,CASSRRAGEGADTQYF,TGTGCCAGTAGTCGGCGAGCGGGCGAGGGGGCCGATACGCAGTATTTT
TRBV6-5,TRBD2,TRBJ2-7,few,CASSLGTSGTYEQYF,TGTGCCAGCAGTCTCGGGACTAGCGGGACCTACGAGCAGTACTTC
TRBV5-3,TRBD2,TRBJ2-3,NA,CARSLLAGSTDTQYF,TGTGCCAGAAGCTTACTAGCGGGAAGCACAGATACGCAGTATTTT
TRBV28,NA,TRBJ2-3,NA,CATLSRRQYF,TGTGCCACCTTGTCCAGGCGGCAGTATTTT
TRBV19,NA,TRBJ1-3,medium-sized,CASSPFFGNTIYF,TGTGCCAGTAGTCCTTTCTTTGGAAACACCATATATTTT
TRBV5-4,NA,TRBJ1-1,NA,CASSSGRGTINTEAFF,TGTGCCAGCAGCTCAGGTAGGGGGACAATCAACACTGAAGCTTTCTTT
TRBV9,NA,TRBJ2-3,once,CASSAFQGRGRVGDTQYF,TGTGCCAGCAGCGCATTTCAAGGGCGGGGCCGGGTAGGGGATACGCAGTATTTT
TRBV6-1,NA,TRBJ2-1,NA,CASSEDLLIFSYNEQFF,TGTGCCAGCAGTGAAGACTTATTAATATTTTCATACAATGAGCAGTTCTTC
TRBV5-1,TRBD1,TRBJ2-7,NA,CASSLGDRPYEQYF,TGCGCCAGCAGCTTAGGGGACAGACCCTACGAGCAGTACTTC
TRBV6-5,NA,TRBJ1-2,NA,CASRGSGDYGYTF,TGTGCCAGCAGGGGATCAGGGGACTATGGCTACACCTTC
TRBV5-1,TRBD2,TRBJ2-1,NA,CASSTTSGGPGSYNEQFF,TGCGCCAGCAGCACCACTAGCGGGGGGCCGGGCTCCTACAATGAGCAGTTCTTC
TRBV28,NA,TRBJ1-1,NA,CASRVPTAMNTEAFF,TGTGCCAGCAGGGTGCCGACAGCTATGAACACTGAAGCTTTCTTT
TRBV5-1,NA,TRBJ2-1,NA,CASSLGGGLSSYNEQFF,TGCGCCAGCAGCTTGGGGGGGGGCTTAAGCTCCTACAATGAGCAGTTCTTC
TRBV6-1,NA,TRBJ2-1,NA,CASRDFVTSYNEQFF,TGTGCCAGCAGGGACTTCGTTACCTCCTACAATGAGCAGTTCTTC
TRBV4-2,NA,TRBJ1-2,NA,CASSQGGPIYGYTF,TGTGCCAGCAGCCAAGGGGGCCCCATCTATGGCTACACCTTC
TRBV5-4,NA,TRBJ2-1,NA,CASSWAEGLGQFF,TGTGCCAGCAGCTGGGCGGAGGGGCTAGGGCAGTTCTTC
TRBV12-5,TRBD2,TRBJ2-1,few,CASGLGLAGGEFF,TGTGCTAGTGGTTTGGGACTAGCGGGAGGGGAGTTCTTC
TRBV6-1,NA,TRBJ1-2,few,CASSEIEGYGYTF,TGTGCCAGCAGTGAAATTGAGGGCTATGGCTACACCTTC